The T cell receptor (beta chain) described here comes from a study of response to subunit inactivated influenza vaccine. TCRdb reprocessed the RT-PCR reads via MiXCR and lists one record per CDR3 protein. Of around 300,000 distinct CDR3 sequences in the sample, roughly 20% were seen once. There are 14 residues in the CDR3. CDR1 and CDR2 from the germline V gene are MNHEY and SVGEGT. The V and J ends lost 6 bases and 4 bases respectively, with 15 bases between them. This clonotype came up a few times. Antigen unknown. Study observations and caveats: New T cells are recruited in small numbers by each seasonal influenza vaccination, according to the authors' suggestion.

The receptor comes from a man between 50 and 69 years old who received an inactivated influenza vaccine. Source: PBMCs from blood, taken less than 22 months after vaccination. V usage is TRBV6-2 or TRBV6-3 and J usage is TRBJ1-1; D may be TRBD1 (6 bases). The CDR3, as DNA: TGTGCCAGCAGGCTTCAGGGGACGGGCACTGAAGCTTTCTTT. It is translated as CASRLQGTGTEAFF.